What follows are 19 T cell receptor beta chains derived from one specimen sequenced in a study of cytomegalovirus exposure and HLA in healthy donors. This PCR relied on a set of 60 Vbeta primers and 13 Jbeta primers. The assay was immunoSEQ multiplex PCR, and TCRdb's table has in-frame clones only and misses some. Here the sample spans 120,000 to 150,000 clones, approximately 91% being singletons. The material sequenced was PBMCs. These receptors were collected from a woman aged 35 to 49 in good health and CMV-seronegative.

The chain recombines TRBV5-1 with TRBJ1-6; 8 bases align to TRBD1. CDR3 size: 15 residues. V shed 2 bases, J shed 9 bases, and the junction held 7 bases outside the gene matches. Germline-derived CDR1 and CDR2 are SGHRS and YFSETQ. This CDR3 reads CASSFRSGGISPLHF. In DNA, the CDR3 is TGCGCCAGCAGCTTTAGGTCAGGGGGCATTTCACCCCTCCACTTT.

On this clone: One junction end disagrees with the germline gene, perhaps due to a read error. The rearrangement uses TRBV7-9 and TRBJ1-5; tentatively, D is TRBD1 (5 bases). The CDR3 sequence is 13 residues long. The germline gives CDR1 SEHNR, CDR2 FQNEAQ (reference sequence). The CDR3 sequence: CSSSLATGQPQHF. The CDR3 bases are TGTTCCAGCAGCTTGGCTACAGGTCAGCCCCAGCATTTT.

The chain has TRBV6-4 and TRBJ2-5, with 7 bases aligning to TRBD1. J was trimmed by 4 bases and V by 10 bases; bases with no gene match: 9. This CDR3 comprises 13 residues. From germline, CDR1 is MRHNA and CDR2 SNTAGT. CDR3 loop: CATETGIGETQYF. The CDR3 DNA reads as TGTGCCACCGAGACAGGGATTGGAGAGACCCAGTACTTC.

This clone was observed a few times. This chain links TRBV7-8 with TRBJ1-5; 9 positions match TRBD1. J lost 4 bases, V lost 4 bases, and 8 bases had no gene match. The length of the CDR3 is 16 residues. Germline V gene lookup returns CDR1 SGHVS and CDR2 FQNEAQ. In nucleotides, the CDR3 is TGTGCCAGCAGCTCTCTCGGGACAGGGAATAATCAGCCCCAGCATTTT. The encoded protein is CASSSLGTGNNQPQHF.

V gene TRBV29-1 combines with J gene TRBJ1-1; D uncertain. The V end was cut by 8 bases, the J end by 1 base, with 14 bases between. This CDR3 is built from 13 residues. The germline gives CDR1 SQVTM, CDR2 ANQGSEA. CDR3 amino acids: CSSGGQPNTEAFF. CDR3 DNA sequence: TGCAGCTCCGGTGGGCAGCCGAACACTGAAGCTTTCTTT. Full variable domain (rest looked up from reference TRBV29-1 and TRBJ1-1): SAVISQKPSRDICQRGTSLTIQCQVDSQVTMMFWYRQQPGQSLTLIATANQGSEATYESGFVIDKFPISRPNLTFSTLTVSNMSPEDSSIYLCSSGGQPNTEAFFGQGTRLTVV.

The chain combines TRBV5-1 with TRBJ2-1, with D tentatively TRBD1 (7 bases). CDR3 size: 16 residues. Germline CDR1 reads SGHRS; CDR2 reads YFSETQ. The V gene lost 0 bases and the J gene lost 4 bases, with 14 bases spanning the gap. CDR3 in amino acids: CASSLEGARGYNEQFF. The CDR3, as DNA: TGCGCCAGCAGCTTGGAGGGGGCGCGGGGATACAATGAGCAGTTCTTC.

This rearrangement joins TRBV7-8 to TRBJ1-5; D unresolved. Trimming shortened V by 5 bases and J by 5 bases, and 13 bases separated the two germline ends. The germline CDR1 and CDR2 sequences are SGHVS and FQNEAQ. CDR3 size: 14 residues. This CDR3 reads CASSPDYGDQPQHF. The CDR3 DNA follows: TGTGCCAGCAGCCCGGATTACGGGGATCAGCCCCAGCATTTT.

The chain carries TRBV9 and TRBJ2-5; 13 positions match TRBD2. The J call may be mistaken, given a closer DNA end match to TRBJ2-7. CDR1 SGDLS and CDR2 YYNGEE come from the germline V gene. The CDR3 covers 15 residues. The CDR3 region is CASSPRLAGGDEQYF. The CDR3 region has the DNA TGTGCCAGCAGCCCCAGACTAGCGGGAGGAGACGAGCAGTACTTC.

The genes are TRBV7-9 and TRBJ1-1; no definite D call. Trimming cost V 5 bases and J 7 bases, with 8 bases left between them. The V gene's germline CDR1 is SEHNR and CDR2 FQNEAQ (reference sequence). CDR3 length equals 11 residues. The CDR3 coding sequence is TGTGCCAGCAGCCTACAGTTTGAAGCTTTCTTT. Its translation is CASSLQFEAFF.

The chain joins TRBV5-4 to TRBJ1-1, with TRBD1 identical over 8 bases. The V segment lost 4 bases and the J segment 1 base; nucleotides outside the gene matches: 9. The CDR3 runs to 16 residues. Germline CDR1 is SGHNT and CDR2 is YYREEE (reference sequence). This chain's CDR3 is CASSALTGAKNTEAFF. Here the CDR3 DNA reads TGTGCCAGCAGCGCGCTGACAGGGGCTAAGAACACTGAAGCTTTCTTT.

About this clone itself: One junction end does not reproduce the germline sequence, and a read error may be involved. The genes are TRBV7-9 and TRBJ2-7; TRBD2 is a possible D gene (5 bases). Germline CDR1 SEHNR, CDR2 FQNEAQ (reference sequence). This CDR3 has 12 residues. The CDR3 spells CPSSPRDYEQYF. CDR3 sequence (DNA): TGTCCCAGCAGCCCCCGGGACTACGAGCAGTACTTC.

The chain links TRBV20-1 to TRBJ1-1; D unresolved. The germline CDR1 and CDR2 sequences are DFQATT and SNEGSKA (reference sequence). The V and J ends lost 0 bases and 11 bases respectively, with 10 bases between them. The CDR3 consists of 11 residues. CDR3 sequence (DNA): TGCAGTGCTAGAGATAGGAGGGCGGCTTTCTTT. This gives the protein CSARDRRAAFF.

This chain connects TRBV7-9 to TRBJ2-5; weak D call: TRBD2 (5 bases). Trimming removed 8 bases from V and 2 bases from J, with 18 bases in between. This CDR3 has 15 amino acids. Germline values: CDR1 SEHNR, CDR2 FQNEAQ (reference sequence). CDR3 loop: CASSPVRGRQETQYF. CDR3 sequence (DNA): TGTGCCAGCTCCCCCGTCAGAGGGCGGCAAGAGACCCAGTACTTC.

The chain links TRBV11-3 to TRBJ2-1; 12 positions agree with TRBD2. V lost 2 bases and J lost 6; bases outside the gene matches: 5. Germline CDR1 reads SGHNT; CDR2 reads YENEEA. This CDR3 is built from 16 residues. DNA of the CDR3: TGTGCCAGCAGCTTAATTGTACTAGCGGGAGGCAATGAGCAGTTCTTC. This codes for CASSLIVLAGGNEQFF.

The chain uses TRBV7-2 and TRBJ2-1, with 10 bases that match TRBD2. The V gene end was trimmed by 5 bases and the J gene end by 7 bases; junction bases not matched to a gene: 2. The CDR3 extends over 13 amino acids. CDR1 and CDR2 (germline): SGHTA, FQGNSA. This CDR3 is CASSRTSGNEQFF. The DNA of the CDR3 is TGTGCCAGCAGCAGGACTAGCGGTAATGAGCAGTTCTTC.

This clone was seen only once. This chain connects TRBV11-2 to TRBJ1-6; D not resolved. V lost 7 bases to trimming and J lost 5 bases, with 9 bases between them. Germline values: CDR1 SGHAT, CDR2 FQNNGV. This CDR3 is built from 13 residues. CDR3 amino acids: CASTSPDNSPLHF. In nucleotides, the CDR3 is TGTGCCAGCACTAGCCCGGATAATTCACCCCTCCACTTT.

This sequence joins TRBV2 and TRBJ2-6; possible D gene TRBD1, 6 bases. The ends were cut back, 7 bases at V and 2 bases at J, with 15 bases in the middle. This CDR3 region has 16 residues. Germline CDR1 reads SNHLY; CDR2 reads FYNNEI. This CDR3 reads CASTRAGVPGANVLTF. DNA of the CDR3: TGTGCCAGCACGAGGGCAGGGGTGCCTGGGGCCAACGTCCTGACTTTC.

This clone is a singleton in its sample. V is TRBV11-2 and J is TRBJ1-5, with no clear D. Trimming took off 2 bases at V and 5 bases at J, with 7 bases between the two ends. CDR1 and CDR2 from the germline V gene are SGHAT and FQNNGV. The CDR3 spans 13 residues. In DNA, the CDR3 is TGTGCCAGCAGCTTAACTCGGGATCAGCCCCAGCATTTT. It codes for CASSLTRDQPQHF.

DNA for the CDR3: TGTGCCAGCAGCCTCTTCGATAATTCACCCCTCCACTTT. It encodes CASSLFDNSPLHF. This chain uses TRBV28 with TRBJ1-6; no clear D. Germline V gives CDR1 MDHEN, CDR2 SYDVKM. Trimming took off 6 bases at V and 5 bases at J, with 8 bases between the two ends. The CDR3 sequence is 13 residues long.